Described below is a single T cell receptor (beta chain) sequence and its context. What this receptor recognizes is not known. Per-base quality was not reported, and no clone a single base away is much larger than it. The collaborating institutions used their own protocols to collect whole blood in K2EDTA tubes. Collaborator samples were shipped for TCRbeta analysis as frozen whole blood, isolated PBMCs, or DNA extracted from either sample type. This sample was included in a study of blood T cell repertoires in COVID-19 (dated by TCRdb to about 2020). Study-level background: Collaborator samples came from the United States, Italy and Spain and covered acute and convalescent phases of COVID-19. Samples were obtained from the ongoing ImmuneRACE study (first 160 participants) and from roughly 1,300 subjects provided by 6 global collaborators. Where available, HLA class I and class II types were obtained from metadata supplied by the sample provider rather than from assay-based typing. The dataset comprised deeply sampled blood TCRbeta repertoires from subjects exposed to, actively infected with, or recovered from COVID-19. Sample metadata almost always included a de-identified subject ID, COVID-19 status, age in years and sex. The repertoires were made available in a free public database intended to serve as a resource for research on the immune response to SARS-CoV-2. The material from the prospective study consisted of cDNA or gDNA derived from T cells, B-cell-depleted T cells, or PBMCs. Points the paper makes about the study in general: The amount of clinical and demographic metadata varied by source and participant and was provided uncurated.

TCRbeta CDR3 regions were amplified from genomic DNA using the immunoSEQ Assay, a bias-controlled multiplex PCR. The authors' analysis ran thus. The number of nucleated cells in each sample was estimated by amplification of reference gene primers within the assay. Sequence reads were collapsed and filtered to measure the absolute abundance of every unique TCRbeta CDR3 rearrangement. For each sample, productive Simpson clonality was calculated as the square root of Simpson's diversity index across productive rearrangements. TCRdb's version of the immuneACCESS table is confined to in-frame rearrangements and falls short of the full clone set. An unresolved V gene accounts for under half of the shortfall where checked; the remainder is of unknown origin. The V and J calls and clone size come from that table; D and trimming were worked out from the DNA. The sample table holds about 120,000 clones, of which 87% were seen once. 25% to 30% of the sample is taken by the ten largest.

V is shortened by 2 bases, J by 0 bases, and the region joining them spans 13 bases. CDR1 and CDR2, looked up from the germline V gene, are KGHSH and LQKENI. Its CDR3 holds 16 amino acids, cysteine through phenylalanine. Only the CDR3 portion is preserved as DNA: 48 bases, with reading frame beginning at the first base. The chain is assembled from TRBV18 and TRBJ1-2; confidence is insufficient to name the D gene. This TCR was sampled from a woman aged 65 to 85 with acute or convalescent COVID-19. Sequenced material: peripheral blood. CDR3 loop: CASSPRTEEANYGYTF. The DNA reads TGTGCCAGCTCACCAAGGACGGAGGAAGCTAACTATGGCTACACCTTC. Where the CDR3 stops, the reference TRBV18 and TRBJ1-2 genes take over; the full variable domain is NAGVMQNPRHLVRRRGQEARLRCSPMKGHSHVYWYRQLPEEGLKFMVYLQKENIIDESGMPKERFSAEFPKEGPSILRIQQVVRGDSAAYFCASSPRTEEANYGYTFGSGTRLTVV.